This TCR beta chain was documented in a study of T cells in Graves' hyperthyroidism and ophthalmopathy. Amplified TCR beta CDR3 regions derived from RNA transcripts. A first-round RT-PCR of the TCR CDR3 used the HTBI primer set. TCRdb re-called the multiplex PCR reads with MiXCR, one entry per CDR3 protein. Of 730,000 or so distinct CDR3 sequences listed, around 19% were seen once; the top ten hold 16%. Patients between 18 and 65 years old had hyperthyroidism, newly diagnosed and lasting under 2 months. Pregnant or lactating patients were excluded, as were those with uncontrolled infection or other autoimmune disease. Sequencing was performed on blood. The origin of this receptor is a woman between 45 and 65 years old with Graves' hyperthyroidism that later progressed to Graves' ophthalmopathy.

CDR3 sequence reads: CASSEDRGTNQPQHF. The CDR3 DNA reads TGTGCCAGCAGTGAGGACAGGGGCACCAATCAGCCCCAGCATTTT. The V gene is TRBV6-1, the J gene TRBJ1-5, with 9 bases fitting TRBD1. CDR3 length equals 15 residues. Germline V gene sequence: CDR1 MNHNS, CDR2 SASEGT. With 3 bases clipped from V and 3 bases from J, the junction kept 3 bases outside the gene matches.